This T cell receptor (beta chain) came from a study of cytomegalovirus exposure and HLA in healthy donors. About the study: The roughly 100 million unique TCR beta sequences, from around 200 million T cells, were found by an earlier analysis. A preliminary data release comprised roughly 80 million unique TCRs obtained from HLA-typed donors. Study conclusions and caveats: Presence/absence analyses supposed approximately even sequencing depth among donors. Among the sequence variants, a highly shared cluster was likely an artifact of sequencing.

Comment on this clone: Its antigen is not identified.

The PCR had 60 Vbeta and 13 Jbeta primers. Sequenced by immunoSEQ multiplex PCR; TCRdb stores in-frame clones only, minus some. The table lists over 80,000 clones, roughly 73% of them singletons, with roughly 3.5% in the top ten. V was clipped by 3 bases and J by 7 bases; unmatched bases: 8. From germline, CDR1 is MNHEY and CDR2 SMNVEV (reference sequence). This CDR3 region has 15 residues. The genes are TRBV27 and TRBJ2-1; 8 nucleotides line up with TRBD1. The source is a man between 40 and 49 years old in good health and CMV-seronegative. The specimen was PBMCs. CDR3: CASSFTGTGINEQFF. The CDR3 region has the DNA TGTGCCAGCAGTTTTACCGGGACAGGAATAAATGAGCAGTTCTTC.